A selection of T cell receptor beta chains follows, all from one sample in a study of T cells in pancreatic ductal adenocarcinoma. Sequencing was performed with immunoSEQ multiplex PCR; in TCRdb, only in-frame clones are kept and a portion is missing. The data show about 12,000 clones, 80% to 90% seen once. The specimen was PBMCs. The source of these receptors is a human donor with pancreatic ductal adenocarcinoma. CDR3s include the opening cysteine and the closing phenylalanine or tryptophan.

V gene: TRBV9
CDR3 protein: CASSVAGRGNTEAFF

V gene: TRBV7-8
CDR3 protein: CASSLEVAGSSTDTQYF

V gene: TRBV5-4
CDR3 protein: CASSLLGANTGELFF

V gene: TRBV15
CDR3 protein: CATSRDQDGYTF

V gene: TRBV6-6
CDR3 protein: CASSYNLAGEETQYF

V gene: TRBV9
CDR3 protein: CASSAGTATYNEQFF

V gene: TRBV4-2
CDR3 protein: CASSQERNPLAEQFF

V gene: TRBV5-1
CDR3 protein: CASSLFGGSSTDTQYF

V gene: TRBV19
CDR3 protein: CASIPGTNYGYTF

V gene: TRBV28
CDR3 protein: CASRKRTGKNIQYF

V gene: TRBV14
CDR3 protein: CASSPRQGGWDEKLFF

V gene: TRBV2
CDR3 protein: CASSEAYKAFF

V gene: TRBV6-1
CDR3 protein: CASSEASQQPQHF

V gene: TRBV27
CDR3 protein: CASSVYRDSQETQYF

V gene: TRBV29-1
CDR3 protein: CSVAISPLPAFRYEQYF

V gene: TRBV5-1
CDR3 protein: CASSRSRGGKWALNTEAFF

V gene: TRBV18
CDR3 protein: CASSPGQDEKLFF

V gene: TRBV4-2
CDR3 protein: CASSQDMLRYNEQFF

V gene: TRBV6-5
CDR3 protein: CASSISGDSYNEQFF

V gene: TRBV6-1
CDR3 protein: CASSEAIRTGRNEKLFF

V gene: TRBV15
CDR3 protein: CATSRDWDEQFF

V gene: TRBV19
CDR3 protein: CASSPGGRNEKLFF

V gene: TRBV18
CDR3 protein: CASSPVGGITYEQFF

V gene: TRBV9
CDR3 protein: CASSVQIMEKDTQYF

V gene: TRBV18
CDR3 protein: CASSPRSQGAGELFF

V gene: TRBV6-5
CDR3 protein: CASSLAGAGGYEQYF

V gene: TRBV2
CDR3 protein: CASKWDRGAFF

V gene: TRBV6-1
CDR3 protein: CASSRDRGDQPQHF

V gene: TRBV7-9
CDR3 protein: CASSRGGAGEQYF

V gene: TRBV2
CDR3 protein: CASRDRTSGSVEQFF

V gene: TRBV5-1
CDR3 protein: CASSTSAGKNIQYF

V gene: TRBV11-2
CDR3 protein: CASSLDGLYGYTF

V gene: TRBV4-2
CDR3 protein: CASSLLEDWGNTEAFF

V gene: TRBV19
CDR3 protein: CASRENTGELFF

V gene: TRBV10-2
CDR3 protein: CASSERTIRAFF

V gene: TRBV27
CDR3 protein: CASRPWAGGPSGELFF

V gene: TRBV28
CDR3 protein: CASRSLEKPSYNEQFF

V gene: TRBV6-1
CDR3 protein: CASSAPVGANVLTF

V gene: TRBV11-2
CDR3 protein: CASSFPRYGYTF

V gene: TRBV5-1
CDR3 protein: CASSLEGDGYTF

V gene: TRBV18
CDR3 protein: CASSRSQEQRNGYTF

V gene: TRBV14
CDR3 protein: CASSQWDGHAEQYF

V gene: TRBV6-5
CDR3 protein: CASSYSQATSGNTIYF

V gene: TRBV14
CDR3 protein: CASSQGQEGFYEQYF

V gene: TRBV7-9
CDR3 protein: CASSPQGTNEKLFF

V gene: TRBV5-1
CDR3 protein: CASSLSVNTEAFF

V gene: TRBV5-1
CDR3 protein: CASGMSGGRDTQYF

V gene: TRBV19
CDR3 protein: CASRQGTDSNQPQHF

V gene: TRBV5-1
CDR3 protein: CASSLGQAGATGELFF

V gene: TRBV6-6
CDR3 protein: CASSYSPSRDEQYF

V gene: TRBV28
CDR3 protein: CASIQGSPFEAFF